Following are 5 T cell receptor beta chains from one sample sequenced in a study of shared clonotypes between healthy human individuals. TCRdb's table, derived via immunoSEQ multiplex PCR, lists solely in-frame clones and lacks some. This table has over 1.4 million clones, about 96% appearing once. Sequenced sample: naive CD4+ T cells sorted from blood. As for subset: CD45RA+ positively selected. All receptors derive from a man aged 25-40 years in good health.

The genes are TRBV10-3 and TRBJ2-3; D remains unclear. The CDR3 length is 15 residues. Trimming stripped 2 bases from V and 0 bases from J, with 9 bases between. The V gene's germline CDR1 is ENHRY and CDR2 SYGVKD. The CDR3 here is CAISEPRASTDTQYF. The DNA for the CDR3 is TGTGCCATCAGTGAGCCTAGGGCTAGCACAGATACGCAGTATTTT.

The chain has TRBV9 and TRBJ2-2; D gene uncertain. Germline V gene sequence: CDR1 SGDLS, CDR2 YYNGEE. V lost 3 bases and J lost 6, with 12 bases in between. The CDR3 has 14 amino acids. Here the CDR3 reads CASSGSPTAGELFF. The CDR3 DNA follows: TGTGCCAGCAGCGGATCCCCGACGGCCGGGGAGCTGTTTTTT.

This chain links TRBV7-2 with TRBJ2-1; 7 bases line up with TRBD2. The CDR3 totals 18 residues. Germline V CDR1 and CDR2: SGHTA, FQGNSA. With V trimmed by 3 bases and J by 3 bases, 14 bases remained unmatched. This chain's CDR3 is CASSFLAPTSLNYNEQFF. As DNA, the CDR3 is TGTGCCAGCAGCTTCCTAGCCCCGACTAGCCTGAACTACAATGAGCAGTTCTTC.

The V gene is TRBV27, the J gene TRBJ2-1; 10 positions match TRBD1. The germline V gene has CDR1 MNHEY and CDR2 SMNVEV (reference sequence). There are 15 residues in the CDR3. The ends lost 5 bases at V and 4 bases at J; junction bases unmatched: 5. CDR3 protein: CASSARDRGYNEQFF. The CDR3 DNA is TGTGCCAGCAGTGCACGGGACAGGGGATACAATGAGCAGTTCTTC.

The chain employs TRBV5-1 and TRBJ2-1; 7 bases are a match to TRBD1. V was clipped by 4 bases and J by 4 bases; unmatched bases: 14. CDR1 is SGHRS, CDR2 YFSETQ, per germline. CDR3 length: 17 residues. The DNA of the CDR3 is TGCGCCAGCAGCATCGGGACAGATCGTTTATCTTACAATGAGCAGTTCTTC. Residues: CASSIGTDRLSYNEQFF. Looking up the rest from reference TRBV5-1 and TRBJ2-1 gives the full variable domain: KAGVTQTPRYLIKTRGQQVTLSCSPISGHRSVSWYQQTPGQGLQFLFEYFSETQRNKGNFPGRFSGRQFSNSRSEMNVSTLELGDSALYLCASSIGTDRLSYNEQFFGPGTRLTVL.